This T cell receptor (beta chain) was recovered during a study of graft-versus-host responses after intestinal transplantation. Data came from immunoSEQ multiplex PCR; TCRdb stores just in-frame clones and leaves some out. The sample lists tens of thousands of clones, roughly 90% occurring once. CDR3 length equals 16 residues. V lost 3 bases and J lost 5, with 17 bases in between. The germline V gene encodes CDR1 MGHRA and CDR2 YSYEKL. With respect to this clone: Its antigen is unidentified.

Study results and caveats: Recipient-marrow GvH clones were detected, some having first appeared in ileum or blood.

V and J are TRBV4-1 and TRBJ1-5, with a possible D match to TRBD1 (5 bases). This TCR came from a human donor who received an intestinal transplant. Material: unstimulated CD8+ T cells sorted from spleen or lymph node cells, obtained before intestinal transplant. The CDR3 spells CASSHIGGGLDQPQHF. The CDR3 nucleotides are TGCGCCAGCAGCCACATCGGGGGAGGGTTAGATCAGCCCCAGCATTTT.